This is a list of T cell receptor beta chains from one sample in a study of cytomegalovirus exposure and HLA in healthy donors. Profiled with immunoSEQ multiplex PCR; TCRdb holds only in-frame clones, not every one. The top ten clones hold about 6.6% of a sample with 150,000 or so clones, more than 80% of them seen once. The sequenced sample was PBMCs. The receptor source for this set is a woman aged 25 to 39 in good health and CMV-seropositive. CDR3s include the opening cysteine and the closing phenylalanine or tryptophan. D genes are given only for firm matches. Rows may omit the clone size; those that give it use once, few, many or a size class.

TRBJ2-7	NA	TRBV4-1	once	TGCGCCAGCAGCCAAGAGTCTGCAGGGGCTATCTACGAGCAGTACTTC	CASSQESAGAIYEQYF
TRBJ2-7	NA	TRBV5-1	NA	TGCGCCAGCAGCTTGGTCTGGACTCCCGAAGGCGAGCAGTACTTC	CASSLVWTPEGEQYF
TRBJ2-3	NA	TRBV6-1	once	TGTGCCAGCAGTATAGGGGCGCCGGGGGCAGATACGCAGTATTTT	CASSIGAPGADTQYF
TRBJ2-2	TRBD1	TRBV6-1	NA	TGTGCCAGCAGTCCGACAGGGTCGAACACCGGGGAGCTGTTTTTT	CASSPTGSNTGELFF
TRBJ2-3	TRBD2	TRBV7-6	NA	TGTGCCAGCAGCGCGAGACTAGCGAGCACAGATACGCAGTATTTT	CASSARLASTDTQYF
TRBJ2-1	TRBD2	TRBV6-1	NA	TGTGCCAGCAGTAAAGGACTAGCGGGAGGGGTTAGTGAGCAGTTCTTC	CASSKGLAGGVSEQFF
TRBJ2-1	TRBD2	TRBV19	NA	TGTGCCAGTAGTATTAGCGGGTTCTCAGGGTCGTACAATGAGCAGTTCTTC	CASSISGFSGSYNEQFF
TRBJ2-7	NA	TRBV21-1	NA	TGTGCCAGCAGCACTAAACGGGACAGCTCCTACGAGCAGTACTTC	CASSTKRDSSYEQYF
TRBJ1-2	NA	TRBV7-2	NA	TGTGCCAGCACCCCCAATGAGGTCATGGACTACACCTTC	CASTPNEVMDYTF
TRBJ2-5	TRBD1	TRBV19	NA	TGTGCCAGTTCCAGCGGAGGCCGGGACAGGGGGCGTGAGACCCAGTACTTC	CASSSGGRDRGRETQYF
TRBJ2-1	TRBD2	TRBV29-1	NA	TGCAGCGTCATCAGCTCGGCGGGGGAATCCTACAATGAGCAGTTCTTC	CSVISSAGESYNEQFF
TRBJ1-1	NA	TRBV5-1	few	TGCGCCAGCAGCTCAAATCCTACGAACACTGAAGCTTTCTTT	CASSSNPTNTEAFF
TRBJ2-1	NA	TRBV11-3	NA	TGTGCCAGCAGCCCTCGCCTAGGGAGGTACAATGAGCAGTTCTTC	CASSPRLGRYNEQFF
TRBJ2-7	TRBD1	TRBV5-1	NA	TGCGCCAGCAGCTTCAAACCGGGACAGGGTCACGAGCAGTACTTC	CASSFKPGQGHEQYF
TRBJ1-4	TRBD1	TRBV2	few	TGTGCCAGCAGTGATGACAGGGGTATTAATGAAAAACTGTTTTTT	CASSDDRGINEKLFF
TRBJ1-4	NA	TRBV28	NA	TGTGCCAGCAGTTCCGGACAGTTTAATGAAAAACTGTTTTTT	CASSSGQFNEKLFF
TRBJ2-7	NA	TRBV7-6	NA	TGTGCCAGCAGCTTAGGCAGGGGCTCCTACGAGCAGTACTTC	CASSLGRGSYEQYF